These 29 T cell receptor beta chains came from one sample sequenced in a study of blood T cell repertoires in COVID-19. TCRdb keeps only in-frame clones here, not all; method: immunoSEQ multiplex PCR. The sample records around 330,000 clones, approximately 91% being singletons. Sequencing input: PBMCs or T cells enriched from blood (not recorded which). The receptor set was obtained from a man aged 55 to 70 who had recovered from COVID-19.

This clone was detected only a few times. The genes are TRBV28 and TRBJ1-4, with D perhaps matching TRBD1 (6 bases). CDR3 length: 16 residues. Trimming pared 4 bases from V and 5 bases from J, leaving 17 bases between. CDR1 is MDHEN and CDR2 is SYDVKM in the germline V gene. The CDR3 coding sequence is TGTGCCAGCAGTTCCCACCTAGGGGGTCTGAATGAAAAACTGTTTTTT. Translation: CASSSHLGGLNEKLFF.

The genes are TRBV19 and TRBJ2-5; 10 nucleotides line up with TRBD1. V lost 1 base, J lost 4 bases, and 9 bases stayed unmatched. In germline, CDR1 is LNHDA, CDR2 SQIVND (reference sequence). The CDR3 contains 17 residues. The CDR3 DNA follows: TGTGCCAGTAGTATAGTGGCAGGGGACAGGGGAAGAGAGACCCAGTACTTC. Its translation is CASSIVAGDRGRETQYF.

This clone was counted a few times. This chain uses TRBV5-6 with TRBJ1-1; D unresolved. The CDR3 is 11 amino acids. Trimming removed 3 bases from V and 7 bases from J, with 7 bases in between. CDR1 and CDR2 (germline): SGHDT, YYEEEE. CDR3 DNA: TGTGCCAGCAGCTATTATAATGAAGCTTTCTTT. This codes for CASSYYNEAFF.

This clone turned up a few times. The chain couples TRBV5-4 to TRBJ2-1, with TRBD1 identical over 8 bases. This CDR3 has 16 residues. The V gene end was trimmed by 3 bases and the J gene end by 2 bases; junction bases not matched to a gene: 7. Germline V CDR1 and CDR2: SGHNT, YYREEE (reference sequence). The CDR3 here is CASSSGGPATYNEQFF. In DNA form, the CDR3 reads TGTGCCAGCAGCTCAGGGGGCCCAGCGACCTACAATGAGCAGTTCTTC. Drawing the rest from reference TRBV5-4 and TRBJ2-1, the complete variable domain is ETGVTQSPTHLIKTRGQQVTLRCSSQSGHNTVSWYQQALGQGPQFIFQYYREEENGRGNFPPRFSGLQFPNYSSELNVNALELDDSALYLCASSSGGPATYNEQFFGPGTRLTVL.

This chain connects TRBV7-9 to TRBJ1-3; unclear D gene. From germline, CDR1 is SEHNR and CDR2 FQNEAQ (reference sequence). The CDR3 loop spans 13 amino acids. V was trimmed by 1 base and J by 8 bases, leaving 9 bases between them. DNA for the CDR3: TGTGCCAGCAGCTTAGGTCCCGGGGACACCATATATTTT. Residues: CASSLGPGDTIYF.

This sequence joins TRBV5-1 and TRBJ2-7, with 9 positions matching TRBD1. Germline lookup yields CDR1 SGHRS and CDR2 YFSETQ. V trimming: 0 bases; J trimming: 6 bases; junction bases outside the gene matches: 7. CDR3 length: 15 residues. The CDR3 bases are TGCGCCAGCAGCTTGGCCCACAGGGGGCAGGGCGAGCAGTACTTC. Its protein is CASSLAHRGQGEQYF. Full variable domain (rest looked up from reference TRBV5-1 and TRBJ2-7): KAGVTQTPRYLIKTRGQQVTLSCSPISGHRSVSWYQQTPGQGLQFLFEYFSETQRNKGNFPGRFSGRQFSNSRSEMNVSTLELGDSALYLCASSLAHRGQGEQYFGPGTRLTVT.

The chain joins TRBV19 to TRBJ1-2; 7 nucleotides line up with TRBD1. CDR3 length: 15 amino acids. The germline V gene encodes CDR1 LNHDA and CDR2 SQIVND (reference sequence). Trimming at V came to 10 bases and at J to 1 base, leaving 12 bases not matched to a gene. The CDR3 bases are TGTGCCACCGCACCCTTGTACAGGGGTAACTATGGCTACACCTTC. It yields the protein CATAPLYRGNYGYTF. Full variable domain (missing parts from reference TRBV19 and TRBJ1-2): DGGITQSPKYLFRKEGQNVTLSCEQNLNHDAMYWYRQDPGQGLRLIYYSQIVNDFQKGDIAEGYSVSREKKESFPLTVTSAQKNPTAFYLCATAPLYRGNYGYTFGSGTRLTVV.

J is TRBJ2-7 and V is TRBV7-3; the D is unclear. This CDR3 region has 13 residues. The germline V gene encodes CDR1 SGHTA and CDR2 FQGTGA. V lost 8 bases and J lost 5, with 16 bases in between. The CDR3 sequence: CASSLNPQNEQYF. In DNA form, the CDR3 reads TGTGCCAGCTCACTTAACCCACAGAACGAGCAGTACTTC.

This clone showed up just once. This CDR3 is CASSVRSGTSGGKQYF. The CDR3 nucleotides are TGCGCCAGCAGTGTACGCTCCGGGACTAGCGGTGGGAAGCAGTACTTC. The J gene is TRBJ2-7, the V gene TRBV10-2, with 11 bases lining up with TRBD2. This CDR3 contains 16 residues. After removal of 4 bases from V and 8 bases from J, the junction contained 13 bases not matched to a gene. Germline V gene lookup returns CDR1 WSHSY and CDR2 SAAADI.

The rearrangement uses TRBV28 and TRBJ1-4, with 9 bases that match TRBD1. With 5 bases clipped from V and 6 bases from J, the junction kept 7 bases outside the gene matches. Looked up from germline, CDR1 is MDHEN and CDR2 is SYDVKM. There are 15 residues in the CDR3. The CDR3 DNA reads as TGTGCCAGCAGTGTTGGGTGGACAGGGGATGAAAAACTGTTTTTT. Protein: CASSVGWTGDEKLFF.

The chain recombines TRBV28 with TRBJ2-7; 7 bases are shared with TRBD1. There are 14 residues in the CDR3. From germline, CDR1 is MDHEN and CDR2 SYDVKM. Trimming at V came to 2 bases and at J to 3 bases, leaving 4 bases not matched to a gene. CDR3 amino acids: CASSLGTVVYEQYF. The CDR3 coding sequence is TGTGCCAGCAGTTTAGGGACAGTGGTCTACGAGCAGTACTTC.

This chain connects TRBV7-6 to TRBJ2-1; D is ambiguous. Germline CDR1 is SGHVS and CDR2 is FNYEAQ. The length of the CDR3 is 15 residues. The V end was cut by 5 bases, the J end by 1 base, with 12 bases between. In DNA, the CDR3 is TGTGCCAGCAGCACCCAGACTGGTTCCTACAATGAGCAGTTCTTC. Translating gives CASSTQTGSYNEQFF.

This rearrangement joins TRBV19 to TRBJ1-3; D call uncertain. The V gene lost 9 bases and the J gene lost 0 bases, with 15 bases spanning the gap. This CDR3 spans 15 amino acids. The germline V gene encodes CDR1 LNHDA and CDR2 SQIVND (reference sequence). The CDR3 spells CASGFTGSSGNTIYF. DNA for the CDR3: TGTGCCAGCGGATTTACTGGGAGCTCTGGAAACACCATATATTTT.

This sequence joins TRBV27 and TRBJ1-5; D perhaps matches TRBD1 (6 bases). The CDR3 has 14 residues. The germline CDR1 and CDR2 sequences are MNHEY and SMNVEV (reference sequence). Trimming took off 7 bases at V and 5 bases at J, with 15 bases between the two ends. The CDR3 nucleotides read TGTGCCAGCAATCGGGGGGGCTTCGATCAGCCCCAGCATTTT. Translated, it gives CASNRGGFDQPQHF.

V gene TRBV6-2 or TRBV6-3 combines with J gene TRBJ2-1, with TRBD2 as a possible D gene (6 bases). This CDR3 has 13 residues. The V and J ends lost 4 bases and 4 bases respectively, with 8 bases between them. Germline V gene data show CDR1 as MNHEY and CDR2 as SVGEGT. The CDR3 coding sequence is TGTGCCAGCAGTTTGACTAGTTACAATGAGCAGTTCTTC. It translates to CASSLTSYNEQFF.

The sample holds one count of this clone. The chain couples TRBV7-9 to TRBJ1-2, with TRBD1 as a possible D gene (5 bases). The ends were cut back, 1 base at V and 6 bases at J, with 12 bases in the middle. The germline V gene encodes CDR1 SEHNR and CDR2 FQNEAQ (reference sequence). This CDR3 is built from 14 residues. DNA for the CDR3: TGTGCCAGCAGCTTAGGACTCAGGGAACATGGCTACACCTTC. As protein: CASSLGLREHGYTF.

The chain combines TRBV7-2 with TRBJ2-7; the match to TRBD2 covers 12 bases. Germline assignment: CDR1 SGHTA and CDR2 FQGNSA. Germline trimming cut 0 bases from V and 7 bases from J; bases unmatched to any gene: 4. The CDR3 runs to 15 residues. The CDR3: CASSLALAGGGEQYF. The CDR3 DNA sequence: TGTGCCAGCAGCTTAGCGCTAGCGGGAGGGGGTGAGCAGTACTTC.

The chain couples TRBV3-1 (or the pseudogene TRBV3-2) to TRBJ2-1; D may be TRBD1 (5 bases). V was cut by 4 bases and J by 8 bases, with 9 bases left in between. Germline V gene lookup returns CDR1 LGHDT and CDR2 YNNKEL (reference sequence). This CDR3 contains 12 residues. CDR3 nucleotides: TGTGCCAGCAGCCGCAGGGTCCATGAGCAGTTCTTC. Protein: CASSRRVHEQFF.

The J gene is TRBJ1-3, the V gene TRBV10-1; 7 nucleotides align to TRBD1. The J segment lost 2 bases and the V segment lost 3 bases, leaving 1 base of the junction unmatched. CDR3 length equals 14 residues. Germline CDR1 reads WNHNN; CDR2 reads SYGVQD (reference sequence). CDR3 amino acids: CASSDRGTGNTIYF. For the CDR3, the DNA is TGCGCCAGCAGTGACAGGGGGACTGGAAACACCATATATTTT.

The rearrangement joins TRBV15 to TRBJ1-2; 7 bases map to TRBD1. This CDR3 has 13 residues. Unmatched junction bases numbered 4, after V lost 1 base and J lost 8 bases. From germline, CDR1 is LNHNV and CDR2 YYDKDF (reference sequence). The CDR3 here is CATSRGQGRGYTF. The CDR3 coding sequence is TGTGCCACCAGCAGAGGACAGGGCCGGGGCTACACCTTC.

The rearrangement links TRBV9 to TRBJ2-1; the match to TRBD1 covers 7 bases. V lost 3 bases and J lost 0; bases outside the gene matches: 6. This CDR3 comprises 16 residues. The germline V gene has CDR1 SGDLS and CDR2 YYNGEE. CDR3 DNA: TGTGCCAGCAGCGCAGACAGGGTTTACTCCTACAATGAGCAGTTCTTC. It yields the protein CASSADRVYSYNEQFF.

This CDR3 is CASSSSLQETQYF. The CDR3 DNA reads TGTGCCAGCAGCTCTAGCTTACAAGAGACCCAGTACTTC. The chain combines TRBV27 with TRBJ2-5; TRBD2 is a possible D gene (5 bases). CDR1 and CDR2 (germline): MNHEY, SMNVEV (reference sequence). V was trimmed by 6 bases and J by 2 bases, leaving 10 bases between them. CDR3 length: 13 residues.

The chain combines TRBV23-1 with TRBJ2-7, with TRBD2 identical over 8 bases. TRBV23-1 is reported as an ORF; its role is uncertain. This CDR3 has 13 residues. V trimming: 4 bases; J trimming: 4 bases; junction bases outside the gene matches: 3. The CDR3 sequence: CASSRGGRYEQYF. CDR3 DNA: TGCGCCAGCAGTCGGGGCGGGAGGTACGAGCAGTACTTC.

The chain uses TRBV27 and TRBJ1-2; tentative D call: TRBD1 (5 bases). Trimming stripped 4 bases from V and 6 bases from J, with 12 bases between. The CDR3 loop spans 13 amino acids. Germline V gene sequence: CDR1 MNHEY, CDR2 SMNVEV (reference sequence). This CDR3 is CASSSYGAHGYTF. In nucleotides, the CDR3 is TGTGCCAGCAGTTCTTATGGGGCTCATGGCTACACCTTC.

This clone was found once. The V gene is TRBV5-1, the J gene TRBJ2-1, with 9 bases identical to TRBD2. From germline, CDR1 is SGHRS and CDR2 YFSETQ. V trimming: 4 bases; J trimming: 3 bases; junction bases outside the gene matches: 8. CDR3 length equals 16 residues. CDR3 bases: TGCGCCAGCAGCCCCTCCGGGACTAGCTTCTACAATGAGCAGTTCTTC. Residues: CASSPSGTSFYNEQFF.

The chain combines TRBV18 with TRBJ2-7; 10 bases align to TRBD1. Germline assignment: CDR1 KGHSH and CDR2 LQKENI. V shed 6 bases and J 7 bases; nucleotides not matched to a gene: 12. The CDR3 extends over 15 amino acids. In DNA, the CDR3 is TGTGCCAGCTCTTCTCCCGGGACAGGGGTAGAGGAGCAGTACTTC. Amino acids: CASSSPGTGVEEQYF.

This clone was seen just once. The gene calls are TRBV28 and TRBJ1-2, with TRBD1 matching over 11 bases. Looked up from germline, CDR1 is MDHEN and CDR2 is SYDVKM. After removal of 2 bases from V and 4 bases from J, the junction contained 6 bases not matched to a gene. The CDR3 loop spans 16 amino acids. CDR3 sequence reads: CASSLPGQGGLYGYTF. The CDR3 nucleotides are TGTGCCAGCAGTTTACCGGGACAGGGGGGACTCTATGGCTACACCTTC.

The chain links TRBV18 to TRBJ2-3; D is ambiguous. The CDR3 is 13 amino acids. V lost 10 bases, J lost 4 bases, and 15 bases lay in between. Germline values: CDR1 KGHSH, CDR2 LQKENI. CDR3 DNA sequence: TGTGCCACCTTAGACAACCTCGCAGATACGCAGTATTTT. Translation gives CATLDNLADTQYF.

This clone has only a few counts. The V call is TRBV5-1, the J call TRBJ2-2, with 11 bases matching TRBD1. The CDR3 length is 16 residues. The ends lost 4 bases at V and 7 bases at J; junction bases unmatched: 9. CDR1 SGHRS and CDR2 YFSETQ come from the germline V gene. The CDR3 region is CASSLPGTGGVGELFF. CDR3 nucleotide sequence: TGCGCCAGCAGCCTACCCGGGACAGGGGGTGTCGGGGAGCTGTTTTTT.